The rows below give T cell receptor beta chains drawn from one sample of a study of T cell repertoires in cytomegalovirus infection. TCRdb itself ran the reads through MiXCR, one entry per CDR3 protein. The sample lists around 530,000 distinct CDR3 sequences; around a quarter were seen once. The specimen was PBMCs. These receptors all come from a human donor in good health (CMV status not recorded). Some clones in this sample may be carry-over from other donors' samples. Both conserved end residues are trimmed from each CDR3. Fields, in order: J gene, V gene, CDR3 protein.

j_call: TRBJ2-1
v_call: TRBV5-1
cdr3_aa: ASSLAFWVPYNEQF

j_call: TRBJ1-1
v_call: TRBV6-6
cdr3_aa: ASSPPTGANTEAF

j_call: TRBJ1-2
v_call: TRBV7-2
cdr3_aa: ASSRLTGVSYGYT

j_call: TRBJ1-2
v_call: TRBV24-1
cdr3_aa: ATSVGGFDGYT

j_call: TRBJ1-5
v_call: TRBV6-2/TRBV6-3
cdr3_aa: ASSRDNLSNQPQH

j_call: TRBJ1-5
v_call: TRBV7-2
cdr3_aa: ASSLDRQLPVQH

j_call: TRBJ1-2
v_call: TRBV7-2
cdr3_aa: ASSLARSRGGYT

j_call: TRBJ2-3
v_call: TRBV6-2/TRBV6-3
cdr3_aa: ASSYGSLGTQY

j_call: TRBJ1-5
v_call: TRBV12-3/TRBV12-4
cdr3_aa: ASSYGDRVNQPQH

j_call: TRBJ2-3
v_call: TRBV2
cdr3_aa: ASSPHEGGTDTQY

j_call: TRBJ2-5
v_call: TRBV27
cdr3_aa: ASSFAGTGQETQY

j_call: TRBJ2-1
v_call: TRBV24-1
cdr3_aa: ATSVRDLSYNEQF

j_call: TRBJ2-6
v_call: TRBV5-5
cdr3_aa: ASSLGTGLANVLT

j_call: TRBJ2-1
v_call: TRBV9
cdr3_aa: ASSVGGQGFSYNEQF

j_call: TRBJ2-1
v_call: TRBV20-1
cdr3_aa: SARSGSQFYNEQF

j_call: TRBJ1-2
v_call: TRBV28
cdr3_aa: ASSFSRAEYGYT

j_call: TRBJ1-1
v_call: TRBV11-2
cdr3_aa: ASSSYLRTEAF

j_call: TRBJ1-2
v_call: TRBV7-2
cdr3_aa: ASSQKQGLTGYT

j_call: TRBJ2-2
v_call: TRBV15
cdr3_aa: ATSSGLDTGELF

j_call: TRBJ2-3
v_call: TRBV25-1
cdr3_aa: ASRSVRLGDTQY

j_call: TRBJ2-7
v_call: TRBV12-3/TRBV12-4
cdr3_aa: ASSSGLAGGWSYEQY

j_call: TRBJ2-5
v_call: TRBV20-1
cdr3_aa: SASIVVQETQY

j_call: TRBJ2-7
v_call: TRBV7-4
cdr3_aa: ASSRAGGGYEQY

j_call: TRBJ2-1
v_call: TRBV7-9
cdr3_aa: ASSWGRNEQF

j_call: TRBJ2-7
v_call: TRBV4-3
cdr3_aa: ASSQDEGSYEQY

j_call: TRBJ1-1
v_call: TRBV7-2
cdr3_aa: ASSLTNTEAF

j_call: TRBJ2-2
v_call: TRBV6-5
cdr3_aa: ASKSYRSANTGELF

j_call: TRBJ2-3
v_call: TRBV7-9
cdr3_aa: ASSPRGSLPDTQY

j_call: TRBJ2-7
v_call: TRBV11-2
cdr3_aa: ASSLYTAPYEQY

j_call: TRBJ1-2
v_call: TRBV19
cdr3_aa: ASSIRENYGYT

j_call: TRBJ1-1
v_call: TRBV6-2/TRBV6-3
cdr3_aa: ASSPPVGGNTEAF

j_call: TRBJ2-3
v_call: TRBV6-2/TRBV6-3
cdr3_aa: ASSDRGQIIRTQY

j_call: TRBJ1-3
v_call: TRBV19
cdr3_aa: ASSTQVTSGNTIY

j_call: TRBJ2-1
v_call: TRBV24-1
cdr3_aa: ATSDRGTAFNEQF

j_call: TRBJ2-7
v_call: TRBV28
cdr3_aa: ASRTDRGRYEQY

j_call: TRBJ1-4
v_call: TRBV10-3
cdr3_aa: AISTQGTNEKLF

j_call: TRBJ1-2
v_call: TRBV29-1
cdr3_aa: SAEQGNPGYT

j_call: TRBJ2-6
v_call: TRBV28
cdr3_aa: ASGWVSSSGANVLT

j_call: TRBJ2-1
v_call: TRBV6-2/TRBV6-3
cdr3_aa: ASSRRGGREVHEQF

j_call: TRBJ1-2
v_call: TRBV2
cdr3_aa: ASPRDSGNYGYT

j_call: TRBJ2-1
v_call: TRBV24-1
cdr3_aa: ATSAGQNNEQF

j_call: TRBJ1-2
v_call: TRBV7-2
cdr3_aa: ASSLVGGTGIQVDYGYT

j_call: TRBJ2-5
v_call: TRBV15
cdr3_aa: ATSRDREAWETQY

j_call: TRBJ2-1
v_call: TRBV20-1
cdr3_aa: SANGGGTTSYNEQF

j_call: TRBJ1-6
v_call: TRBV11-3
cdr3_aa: ASSFSGGQYNSPLH

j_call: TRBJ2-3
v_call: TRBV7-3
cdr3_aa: ASSFPAGDATDTQY

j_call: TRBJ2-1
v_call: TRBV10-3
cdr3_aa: AISEGSRGSNEQF

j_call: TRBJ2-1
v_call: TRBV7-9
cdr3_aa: ASSKLANEQF

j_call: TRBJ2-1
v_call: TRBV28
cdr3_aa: ASSDPGGNEQF

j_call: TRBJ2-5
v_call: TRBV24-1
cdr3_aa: ATSGGLPETQY

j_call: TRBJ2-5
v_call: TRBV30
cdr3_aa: AWSPAVGGPGETQY

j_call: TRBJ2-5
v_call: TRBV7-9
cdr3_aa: ASSFGNGQQETQY

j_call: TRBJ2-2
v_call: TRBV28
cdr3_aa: ASSRLGGQDTGELF

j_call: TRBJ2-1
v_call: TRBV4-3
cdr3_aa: ASSQEIQDEQF

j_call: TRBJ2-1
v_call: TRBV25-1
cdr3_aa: ASSTGTSRYNEQF